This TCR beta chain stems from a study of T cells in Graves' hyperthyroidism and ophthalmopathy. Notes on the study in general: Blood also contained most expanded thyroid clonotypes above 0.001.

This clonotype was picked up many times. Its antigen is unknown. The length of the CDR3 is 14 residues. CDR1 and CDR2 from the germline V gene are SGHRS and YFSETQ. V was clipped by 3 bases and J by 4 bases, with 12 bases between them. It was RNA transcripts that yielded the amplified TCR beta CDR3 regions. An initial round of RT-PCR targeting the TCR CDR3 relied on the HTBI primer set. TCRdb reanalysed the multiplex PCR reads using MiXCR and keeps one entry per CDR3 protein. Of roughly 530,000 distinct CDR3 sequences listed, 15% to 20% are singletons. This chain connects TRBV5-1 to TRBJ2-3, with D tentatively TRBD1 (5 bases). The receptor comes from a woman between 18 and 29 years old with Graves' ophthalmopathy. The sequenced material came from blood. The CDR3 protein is CASSSTVRADTQYF. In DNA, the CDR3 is TGCGCCAGCAGCTCGACGGTCAGGGCAGATACGCAGTATTTT. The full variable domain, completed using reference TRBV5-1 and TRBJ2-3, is KAGVTQTPRYLIKTRGQQVTLSCSPISGHRSVSWYQQTPGQGLQFLFEYFSETQRNKGNFPGRFSGRQFSNSRSEMNVSTLELGDSALYLCASSSTVRADTQYFGPGTRLTVL.